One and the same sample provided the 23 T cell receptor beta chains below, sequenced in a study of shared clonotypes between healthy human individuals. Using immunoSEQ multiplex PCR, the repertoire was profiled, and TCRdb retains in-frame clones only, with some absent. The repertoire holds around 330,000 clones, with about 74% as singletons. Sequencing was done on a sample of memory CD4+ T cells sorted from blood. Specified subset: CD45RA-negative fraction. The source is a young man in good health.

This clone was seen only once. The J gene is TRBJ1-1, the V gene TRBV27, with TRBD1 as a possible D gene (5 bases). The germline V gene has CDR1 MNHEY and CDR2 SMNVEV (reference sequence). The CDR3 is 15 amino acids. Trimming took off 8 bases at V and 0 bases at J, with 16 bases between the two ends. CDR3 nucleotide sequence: TGTGCCAGCTGGCAGGGAGGGGACGTGAACACTGAAGCTTTCTTT. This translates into CASWQGGDVNTEAFF.

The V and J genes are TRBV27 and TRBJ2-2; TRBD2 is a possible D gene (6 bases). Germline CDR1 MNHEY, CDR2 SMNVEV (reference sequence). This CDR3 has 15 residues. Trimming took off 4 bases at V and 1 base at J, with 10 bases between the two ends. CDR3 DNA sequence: TGTGCCAGCAGTTGGAACGGGAGGAACACCGGGGAGCTGTTTTTT. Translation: CASSWNGRNTGELFF.

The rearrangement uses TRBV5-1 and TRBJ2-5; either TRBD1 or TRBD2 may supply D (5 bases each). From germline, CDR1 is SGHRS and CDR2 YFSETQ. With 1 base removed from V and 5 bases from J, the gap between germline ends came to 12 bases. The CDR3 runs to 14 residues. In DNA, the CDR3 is TGCGCCAGCAGCTTGTTGGTGGGGGAGGAGACCCAGTACTTC. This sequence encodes CASSLLVGEETQYF.

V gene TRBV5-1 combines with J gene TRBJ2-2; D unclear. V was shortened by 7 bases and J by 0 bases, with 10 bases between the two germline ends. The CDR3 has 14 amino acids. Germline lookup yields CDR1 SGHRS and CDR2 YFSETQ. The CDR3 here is CASGNVPNTGELFF. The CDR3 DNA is TGCGCCAGCGGTAATGTACCGAACACCGGGGAGCTGTTTTTT.

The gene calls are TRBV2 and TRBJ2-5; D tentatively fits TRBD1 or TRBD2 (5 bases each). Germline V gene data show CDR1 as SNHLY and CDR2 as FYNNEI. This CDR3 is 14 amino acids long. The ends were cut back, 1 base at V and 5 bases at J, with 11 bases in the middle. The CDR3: CASSEDTGRETQYF. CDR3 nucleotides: TGTGCCAGCAGTGAAGATACGGGGCGGGAGACCCAGTACTTC. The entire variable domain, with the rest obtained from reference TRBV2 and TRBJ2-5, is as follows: EPEVTQTPSHQVTQMGQEVILRCVPISNHLYFYWYRQILGQKVEFLVSFYNNEISEKSEIFDDQFSVERPDGSNFTLKIRSTKLEDSAMYFCASSEDTGRETQYFGPGTRLLVL.

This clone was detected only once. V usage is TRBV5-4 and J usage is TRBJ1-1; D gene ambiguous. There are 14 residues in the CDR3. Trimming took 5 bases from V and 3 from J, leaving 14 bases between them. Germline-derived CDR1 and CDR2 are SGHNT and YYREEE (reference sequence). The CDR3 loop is CASRGREWDTEAFF. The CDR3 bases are TGTGCCAGCAGAGGGAGGGAATGGGACACTGAAGCTTTCTTT. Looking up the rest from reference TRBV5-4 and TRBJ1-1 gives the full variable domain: ETGVTQSPTHLIKTRGQQVTLRCSSQSGHNTVSWYQQALGQGPQFIFQYYREEENGRGNFPPRFSGLQFPNYSSELNVNALELDDSALYLCASRGREWDTEAFFGQGTRLTVV.

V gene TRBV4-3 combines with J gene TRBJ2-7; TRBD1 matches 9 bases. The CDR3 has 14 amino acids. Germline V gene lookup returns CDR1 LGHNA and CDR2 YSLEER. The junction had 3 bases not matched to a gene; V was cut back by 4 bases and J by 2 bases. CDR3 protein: CASSPDRGTYEQYF. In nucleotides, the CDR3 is TGCGCCAGCAGCCCGGACAGGGGAACCTACGAGCAGTACTTC.

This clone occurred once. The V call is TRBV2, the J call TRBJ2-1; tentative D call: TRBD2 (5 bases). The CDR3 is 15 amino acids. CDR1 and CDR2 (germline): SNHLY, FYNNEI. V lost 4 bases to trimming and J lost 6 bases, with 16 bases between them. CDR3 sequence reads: CASSVEPRSGNEQFF. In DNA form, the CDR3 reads TGTGCCAGCAGTGTTGAGCCCCGAAGCGGCAATGAGCAGTTCTTC.

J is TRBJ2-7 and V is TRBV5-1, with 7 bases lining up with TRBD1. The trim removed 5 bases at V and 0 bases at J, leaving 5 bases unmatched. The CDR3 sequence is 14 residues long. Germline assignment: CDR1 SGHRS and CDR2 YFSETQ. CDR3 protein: CASRVGDSSYEQYF. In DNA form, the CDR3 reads TGCGCCAGCAGGGTGGGGGACAGCTCCTACGAGCAGTACTTC. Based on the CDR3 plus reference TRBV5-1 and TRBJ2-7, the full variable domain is KAGVTQTPRYLIKTRGQQVTLSCSPISGHRSVSWYQQTPGQGLQFLFEYFSETQRNKGNFPGRFSGRQFSNSRSEMNVSTLELGDSALYLCASRVGDSSYEQYFGPGTRLTVT.

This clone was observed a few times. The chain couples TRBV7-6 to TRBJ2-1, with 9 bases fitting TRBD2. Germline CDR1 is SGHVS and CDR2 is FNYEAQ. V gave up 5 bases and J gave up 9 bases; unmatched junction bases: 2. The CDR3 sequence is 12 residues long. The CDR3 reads CASSPAGGEQFF. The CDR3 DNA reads TGTGCCAGCAGCCCAGCGGGAGGTGAGCAGTTCTTC. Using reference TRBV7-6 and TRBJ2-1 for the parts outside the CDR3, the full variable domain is GAGVSQSPRYKVTKRGQDVALRCDPISGHVSLYWYRQALGQGPEFLTYFNYEAQQDKSGLPNDRFSAERPEGSISTLTIQRTEQRDSAMYRCASSPAGGEQFFGPGTRLTVL.

This CDR3 reads CASSLMGSGTQYF. DNA for the CDR3: TGTGCCAGCAGCTTAATGGGGTCGGGGACCCAGTACTTC. The V call is TRBV11-2, the J call TRBJ2-5; D is unclear. The V end was cut by 2 bases, the J end by 7 bases, with 11 bases between. This CDR3 spans 13 amino acids. The germline V gene encodes CDR1 SGHAT and CDR2 FQNNGV.

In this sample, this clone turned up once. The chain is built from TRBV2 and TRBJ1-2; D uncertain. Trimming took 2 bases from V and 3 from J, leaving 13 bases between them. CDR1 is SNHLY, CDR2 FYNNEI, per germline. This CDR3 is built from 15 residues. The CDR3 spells CASSELVRVDYGYTF. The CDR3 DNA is TGTGCCAGCAGTGAACTGGTACGGGTTGACTATGGCTACACCTTC. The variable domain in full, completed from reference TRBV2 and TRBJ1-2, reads EPEVTQTPSHQVTQMGQEVILRCVPISNHLYFYWYRQILGQKVEFLVSFYNNEISEKSEIFDDQFSVERPDGSNFTLKIRSTKLEDSAMYFCASSELVRVDYGYTFGSGTRLTVV.

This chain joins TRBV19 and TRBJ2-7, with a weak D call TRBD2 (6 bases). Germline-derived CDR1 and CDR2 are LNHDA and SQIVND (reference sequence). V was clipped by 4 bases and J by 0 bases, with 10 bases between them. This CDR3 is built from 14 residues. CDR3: CASSTTRGSYEQYF. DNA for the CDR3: TGTGCCAGTAGTACCACGCGGGGCTCCTACGAGCAGTACTTC.

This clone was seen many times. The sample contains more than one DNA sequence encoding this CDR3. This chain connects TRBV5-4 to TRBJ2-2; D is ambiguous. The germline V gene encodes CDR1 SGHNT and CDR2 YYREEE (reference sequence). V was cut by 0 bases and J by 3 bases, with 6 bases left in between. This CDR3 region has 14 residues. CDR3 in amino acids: CASSLGQDTGELFF. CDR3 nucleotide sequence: TGTGCCAGCAGCTTGGGTCAGGACACCGGGGAGCTGTTTTTT.

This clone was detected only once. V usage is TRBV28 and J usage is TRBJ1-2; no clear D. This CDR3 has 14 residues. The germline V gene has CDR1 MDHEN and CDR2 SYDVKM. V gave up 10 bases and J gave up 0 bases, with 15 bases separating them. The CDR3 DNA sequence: TGTGCCATTTCGCAGATCGTCACTAACTATGGCTACACCTTC. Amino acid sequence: CAISQIVTNYGYTF.

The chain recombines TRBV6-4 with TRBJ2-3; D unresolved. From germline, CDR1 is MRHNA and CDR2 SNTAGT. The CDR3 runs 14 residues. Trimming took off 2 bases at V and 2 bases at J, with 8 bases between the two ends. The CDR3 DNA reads TGTGCCAGCAGTGACATAGGTGACACAGATACGCAGTATTTT. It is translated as CASSDIGDTDTQYF.

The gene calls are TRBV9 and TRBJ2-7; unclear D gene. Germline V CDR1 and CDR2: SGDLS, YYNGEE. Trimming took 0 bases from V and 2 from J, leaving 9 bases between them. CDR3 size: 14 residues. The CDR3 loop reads CASSVDASTYEQYF. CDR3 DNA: TGTGCCAGCAGCGTAGACGCGAGCACCTACGAGCAGTACTTC.

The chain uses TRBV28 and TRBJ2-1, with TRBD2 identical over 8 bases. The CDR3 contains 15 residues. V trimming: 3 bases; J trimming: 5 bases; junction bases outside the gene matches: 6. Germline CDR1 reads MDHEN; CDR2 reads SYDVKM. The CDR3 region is CASSFSGGSNNEQFF. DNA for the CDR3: TGTGCCAGCAGTTTCTCGGGGGGGTCTAACAATGAGCAGTTCTTC.

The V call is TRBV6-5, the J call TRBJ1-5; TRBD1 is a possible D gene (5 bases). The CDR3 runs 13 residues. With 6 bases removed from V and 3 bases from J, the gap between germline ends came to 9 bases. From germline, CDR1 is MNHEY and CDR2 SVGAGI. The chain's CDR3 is CASRDSLNQPQHF. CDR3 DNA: TGTGCCAGCAGAGACAGTCTCAATCAGCCCCAGCATTTT.

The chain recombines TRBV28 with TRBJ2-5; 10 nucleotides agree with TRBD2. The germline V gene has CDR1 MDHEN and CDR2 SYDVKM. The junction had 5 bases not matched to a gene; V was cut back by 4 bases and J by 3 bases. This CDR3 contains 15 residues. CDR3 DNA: TGTGCCAGCAGTTCGTGGACTAGCGGCAAAGAGACCCAGTACTTC. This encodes CASSSWTSGKETQYF.

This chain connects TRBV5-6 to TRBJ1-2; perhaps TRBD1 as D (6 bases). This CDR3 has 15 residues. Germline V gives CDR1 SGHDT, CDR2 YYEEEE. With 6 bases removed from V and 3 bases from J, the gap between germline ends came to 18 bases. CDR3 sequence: CASTFTTGAYYGYTF. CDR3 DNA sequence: TGTGCCAGCACCTTTACGACAGGTGCATACTATGGCTACACCTTC.

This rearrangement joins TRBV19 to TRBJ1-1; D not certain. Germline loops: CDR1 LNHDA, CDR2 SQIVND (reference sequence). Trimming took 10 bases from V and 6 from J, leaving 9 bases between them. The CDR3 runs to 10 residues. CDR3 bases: TGTGCCACCTTCGGACCTGAAGCTTTCTTT. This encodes CATFGPEAFF.

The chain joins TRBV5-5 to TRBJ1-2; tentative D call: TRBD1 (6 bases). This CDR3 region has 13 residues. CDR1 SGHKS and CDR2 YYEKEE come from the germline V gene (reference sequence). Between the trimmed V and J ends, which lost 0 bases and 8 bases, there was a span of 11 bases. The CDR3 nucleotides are TGTGCCAGCAGCTTGGTCACAGGGCAAGGCTACACCTTC. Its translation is CASSLVTGQGYTF.